This T cell receptor (beta chain) comes out of a study of blood T cells in healthy people across ages. The CDR3 length is 14 residues. Germline assignment: CDR1 SGHDN and CDR2 FVKESK. Deletions cut 3 bases from V and 0 bases from J, with 8 bases between. Isolating PBMCs gave at least 6 million of these cells per sample. With respect to this clonotype: Its target is not known.

It was with a sample-barcoded 5' primer and a J-beta primer mix that a second PCR of about 7 to 12 cycles was run. TCRdb recomputed calls from the 5' RACE reads with MiXCR, one row per CDR3 protein. The sample has around 1.5 million distinct CDR3 sequences, roughly 60% seen once. General study findings and limits: The study found more naive CD4+ cells and higher diversity in long-lived than aged donors. Diversity was estimated from one million T cells, and these estimates were considered underestimates.

The V gene is TRBV14, the J gene TRBJ1-1; no clear D. The sequencing input was blood. The receptor was isolated from a young man in good health. In nucleotides, the CDR3 is TGTGCCAGCAGCCATATTGCTCTGAACACTGAAGCTTTCTTT. It is translated as CASSHIALNTEAFF.